A single sample gave rise to the 30 T cell receptor beta chains below, sequenced in a study of early T cells in non-severe SARS-CoV-2 infection. TCRdb fed the 5' RACE reads into MiXCR, producing one record per CDR3 protein. Of fewer than 80,000 distinct CDR3 sequences in the sample, 9.5% to 15% are singletons; the top ten hold approximately 4%. Sequenced: whole blood. The source of these receptors is an adult who was a healthcare worker with PCR-confirmed SARS-CoV-2 infection or an uninfected control (not recorded which).

This clonotype appeared a few times. The chain links TRBV29-1 to TRBJ2-7; perhaps TRBD1 as D (6 bases). CDR1 SQVTM and CDR2 ANQGSEA come from the germline V gene. The length of the CDR3 is 11 residues. Trimming cost V 5 bases and J 6 bases, with 11 bases left between them. In nucleotides, the CDR3 is TGCAGCGTTCAGACAGGACCCGAGCAGTACTTC. Translation: CSVQTGPEQYF.

This clonotype was detected ten times or more. The rearrangement links TRBV5-1 to TRBJ1-1, with 7 bases identical to TRBD1. V lost 5 bases and J lost 0; bases outside the gene matches: 4. This CDR3 spans 14 amino acids. Looked up from germline, CDR1 is SGHRS and CDR2 is YFSETQ. The CDR3 nucleotides read TGCGCCAGCAGTAAAGACAGGGTGAACACTGAAGCTTTCTTT. Translating gives CASSKDRVNTEAFF.

The chain combines TRBV21-1 with TRBJ2-4; TRBD2, the D gene given by the table, was not confirmed from the DNA. TRBV21-1 corresponds to a pseudogene. The length of the CDR3 is 17 residues. The DNA for the CDR3 is TGTGCCAGCAGCAAAGGCGGAGGGACGTACGCCAAAAACATTCAGTACTTC. Protein sequence: CASSKGGGTYAKNIQYF.

This clonotype came up many times. This rearrangement joins TRBV7-3 to TRBJ2-5; 11 positions agree with TRBD2. Looked up from germline, CDR1 is SGHTA and CDR2 is FQGTGA. This CDR3 spans 16 amino acids. Trimming took 5 bases from V and 1 from J; bases not matched to a gene: 6. CDR3 loop: CASSRTSGSGQETQYF. The CDR3 region has the DNA TGTGCCAGCAGCAGAACTAGCGGGAGCGGCCAAGAGACCCAGTACTTC.

This chain links TRBV2 with TRBJ2-1; D is unresolved. Germline V gene data show CDR1 as SNHLY and CDR2 as FYNNEI. V lost 4 bases, J lost 3 bases, and 7 bases lay in between. This CDR3 has 13 residues. Here the CDR3 reads CASSVADYNEQFF. Written as DNA, the CDR3 is TGTGCCAGCAGTGTGGCAGACTACAATGAGCAGTTCTTC.

The chain joins TRBV28 to TRBJ2-5; no firm D call. Per the germline V gene, CDR1 is MDHEN and CDR2 is SYDVKM. Trimming removed 3 bases at V and 1 base at J, with 9 bases between. This CDR3 comprises 14 residues. For the CDR3, the DNA is TGTGCCAGCAGTTTGTCTGACGTCCAAGAGACCCAGTACTTC. Amino acids: CASSLSDVQETQYF.

This clonotype was detected many times. The chain couples TRBV28 to TRBJ2-7, with D perhaps TRBD1 (5 bases). V dropped 4 bases and J dropped 6 bases, with 22 bases sitting between them. Germline CDR1 and CDR2: MDHEN and SYDVKM. This CDR3 has 16 amino acids. The CDR3 protein is CASSSPQGFAPTEQYF. CDR3 DNA sequence: TGTGCCAGCAGTTCCCCGCAGGGTTTCGCTCCTACCGAGCAGTACTTC.

The chain employs TRBV7-2 and TRBJ2-7, with 13 nucleotides matching TRBD2. The CDR3 length is 16 residues. Per the germline V gene, CDR1 is SGHTA and CDR2 is FQGNSA. V was clipped by 5 bases and J by 3 bases; unmatched bases: 7. The CDR3 reads CASSTLTSGRIYEQYF. The CDR3 nucleotides read TGTGCCAGCAGCACCCTGACTAGCGGGAGGATCTACGAGCAGTACTTC.

This clonotype was picked up many times. The chain carries TRBV13 and TRBJ1-2, with D hard to call. CDR1 is PRHDT and CDR2 is FYEKMQ in the germline V gene (reference sequence). V was shortened by 4 bases and J by 5 bases, with 20 bases between the two germline ends. This CDR3 region has 16 residues. The CDR3 here is CASSSSRILYSYGYTF. The CDR3 DNA sequence: TGTGCCAGCAGCTCCAGCCGGATCCTTTATTCATATGGCTACACCTTC.

This clonotype came up a few times. V is TRBV28 and J is TRBJ1-5, with TRBD1 identical over 8 bases. CDR1 MDHEN and CDR2 SYDVKM come from the germline V gene. The CDR3 runs 16 residues. V was pared by 7 bases and J by 7 bases, with 15 bases of the junction left unmatched. The CDR3 bases are TGTGCCAGCACCCTCGGAGGCAGGGGGCTGGAACAGCCCCAGCATTTT. Translation gives CASTLGGRGLEQPQHF.

This chain uses TRBV29-1 with TRBJ2-5; D is possibly TRBD1 (5 bases). CDR3 size: 14 residues. Germline lookup yields CDR1 SQVTM and CDR2 ANQGSEA. V lost 1 base and J lost 5, with 14 bases in between. The CDR3 bases are TGCAGCGTTGAAGGAAGGCAGGGAAGGGAGACCCAGTACTTC. It specifies CSVEGRQGRETQYF.

This clonotype appeared many times. This chain uses TRBV20-1 with TRBJ2-3; 10 nucleotides align to TRBD2. Germline lookup yields CDR1 DFQATT and CDR2 SNEGSKA (reference sequence). V shed 6 bases, J shed 2 bases, and the junction held 8 bases outside the gene matches. The CDR3 spans 15 residues. The CDR3 DNA reads as TGCAGTGCACCTGGGGGGACTAGCGACACAGATACGCAGTATTTT. This codes for CSAPGGTSDTDTQYF.

Many counts were recorded for this clonotype. This rearrangement joins TRBV5-1 to TRBJ2-7; 11 bases align to TRBD2. The germline gives CDR1 SGHRS, CDR2 YFSETQ. CDR3 length: 16 residues. V shed 1 base, J shed 6 bases, and the junction held 9 bases outside the gene matches. The CDR3 DNA reads TGCGCCAGCAGCTTGACGCTAGCGGGAGGTAGAGTCGAGCAGTACTTC. It specifies CASSLTLAGGRVEQYF. The full variable domain, its missing parts supplied by reference TRBV5-1 and TRBJ2-7, is KAGVTQTPRYLIKTRGQQVTLSCSPISGHRSVSWYQQTPGQGLQFLFEYFSETQRNKGNFPGRFSGRQFSNSRSEMNVSTLELGDSALYLCASSLTLAGGRVEQYFGPGTRLTVT.

This clonotype was observed many times. This sequence joins TRBV20-1 and TRBJ1-6; D perhaps matches TRBD1 (5 bases). V lost 4 bases to trimming and J lost 6 bases, with 13 bases between them. This CDR3 has 14 residues. The germline CDR1 and CDR2 sequences are DFQATT and SNEGSKA (reference sequence). CDR3 sequence: CSATQWGVNSPLHF. CDR3 coding DNA: TGCAGTGCTACGCAATGGGGGGTTAATTCACCCCTCCACTTT.

The V and J genes are TRBV19 and TRBJ2-1, with D possibly TRBD2 on 5 matching bases. The CDR3 has 15 amino acids. Trimming pared 5 bases from V and 4 bases from J, leaving 15 bases between. Germline V gene data show CDR1 as LNHDA and CDR2 as SQIVND (reference sequence). CDR3 residues: CASSLGGSRYNEQFF. CDR3 nucleotide sequence: TGTGCCAGTAGTCTCGGTGGGAGTCGGTACAATGAGCAGTTCTTC.

V and J are TRBV20-1 and TRBJ2-7, with TRBD1 matching 7 bases. CDR3 length: 15 amino acids. Trimming removed 1 base from V and 2 bases from J; junction bases left unmatched: 8. In germline, CDR1 is DFQATT, CDR2 SNEGSKA (reference sequence). This CDR3 is CSARAQDRVAYEQYF. The CDR3 nucleotides are TGCAGTGCTAGAGCCCAAGACAGGGTGGCCTACGAGCAGTACTTC.

This clonotype was observed many times. The J gene is TRBJ2-5, the V gene TRBV25-1; no clear D gene. The CDR3 consists of 13 residues. Trimming took off 7 bases at V and 0 bases at J, with 9 bases between the two ends. The germline V gene has CDR1 MGHDK and CDR2 SYGVNS. The CDR3 coding sequence is TGTGCCAGCATGAAGACGGACCAAGAGACCCAGTACTTC. Translating it yields CASMKTDQETQYF.

This clonotype has a count of ten or more. V gene TRBV11-1 combines with J gene TRBJ2-7; 11 bases fit TRBD2. V lost 3 bases, J lost 3 bases, and 4 bases stayed unmatched. The CDR3 has 15 amino acids. Germline V gene data show CDR1 as SGHAT and CDR2 as FQDESV (reference sequence). For the CDR3, the DNA is TGTGCCAGCAGCTTCGGGACTAGCGGCAACTACGAGCAGTACTTC. It yields the protein CASSFGTSGNYEQYF.

The chain carries TRBV7-8 and TRBJ1-1; D might be TRBD1 (6 bases). V lost 0 bases to trimming and J lost 10 bases, with 12 bases between them. Looked up from germline, CDR1 is SGHVS and CDR2 is FQNEAQ. CDR3 length equals 13 residues. The DNA of the CDR3 is TGTGCCAGCAGCTTAGCGGGGCCAGGGGTAGCTTTCTTT. Translation: CASSLAGPGVAFF.

This clonotype was picked up a small number of times. This chain connects TRBV11-1 to TRBJ2-6, with TRBD1 identical over 9 bases. The germline CDR1 and CDR2 sequences are SGHAT and FQDESV (reference sequence). The CDR3 is 18 residues long. V lost 4 bases and J lost 1; bases outside the gene matches: 8. CDR3 coding DNA: TGTGCCAGCAGCTACCACAGGGGGCGCGAATCTGGGGCCAACGTCCTGACTTTC. Amino acid sequence: CASSYHRGRESGANVLTF.

There are a few counts of this clonotype. The chain is built from TRBV5-1 and TRBJ2-3; 13 bases are a match to TRBD2. The CDR3 is 19 residues long. CDR1 and CDR2 (germline): SGHRS, YFSETQ. V lost 4 bases and J lost 2; bases outside the gene matches: 13. This chain's CDR3 is CASSDGRLAGGAVTDTQYF. CDR3 nucleotide sequence: TGCGCCAGCAGCGATGGGAGACTAGCGGGAGGAGCTGTCACAGATACGCAGTATTTT.

This clonotype occurred a few times. This chain connects TRBV5-4 to TRBJ2-3, with a weak D call TRBD2 (6 bases). The germline CDR1 and CDR2 sequences are SGHNT and YYREEE (reference sequence). CDR3 size: 14 residues. Trimming shortened V by 4 bases and J by 3 bases, and 12 bases separated the two germline ends. The CDR3 nucleotides read TGTGCCAGCAGCAACGGGAGTAGGACAGATACGCAGTATTTT. This sequence encodes CASSNGSRTDTQYF.

This clonotype was found many times. This chain uses TRBV5-8 with TRBJ2-1; TRBD1 matches 8 bases. The CDR3 runs 17 residues. Germline values: CDR1 SGHTS, CDR2 YDEGEE. J lost 4 bases, V lost 0 bases, and 9 bases had no gene match. For the CDR3, the DNA is TGTGCCAGCAGCTTGGAATTTTCAGGGGGCCCTTACAATGAGCAGTTCTTC. As protein: CASSLEFSGGPYNEQFF.

Many counts were recorded for this clonotype. The V gene is TRBV7-2, the J gene TRBJ1-1; 8 positions agree with TRBD1. Germline values: CDR1 SGHTA, CDR2 FQGNSA. There are 14 residues in the CDR3. The V segment lost 4 bases and the J segment 3 bases; nucleotides outside the gene matches: 4. The CDR3 loop reads CASSSGQGYTEAFF. DNA for the CDR3: TGTGCCAGCAGCTCCGGACAGGGATACACTGAAGCTTTCTTT.

The rearrangement joins TRBV2 to TRBJ2-7; TRBD2 matches 8 bases. Germline CDR1 and CDR2: SNHLY and FYNNEI. J was trimmed by 2 bases and V by 6 bases; bases with no gene match: 6. This CDR3 has 14 residues. The CDR3 is CASRTGLVPYEQYF. The CDR3 DNA reads TGTGCCAGCAGGACGGGACTAGTCCCCTACGAGCAGTACTTC.

In this sample, this clonotype turned up many times. This chain connects TRBV20-1 to TRBJ2-3, with D possibly matching TRBD1 (7 bases). The CDR3 covers 12 residues. Germline-derived CDR1 and CDR2 are DFQATT and SNEGSKA (reference sequence). V was trimmed by 8 bases and J by 2 bases, leaving 11 bases between them. CDR3: CSPRGDTDTQYF. In DNA form, the CDR3 reads TGCAGTCCCAGGGGGGACACAGATACGCAGTATTTT.

This clonotype was seen more than once but under ten times. CDR3 nucleotides: TGTGCCAGCAGTAGTACAGGGGGGGAATATGAAAAACTGTTTTTT. As protein: CASSSTGGEYEKLFF. V and J are TRBV2 and TRBJ1-4, with TRBD1 matching 8 bases. This CDR3 has 15 residues. The V gene end was trimmed by 5 bases and the J gene end by 6 bases; junction bases not matched to a gene: 8. Per the germline V gene, CDR1 is SNHLY and CDR2 is FYNNEI.

This clonotype was counted ten times or more. The V call is TRBV5-1, the J call TRBJ2-3, with 14 bases that match TRBD2. The CDR3 consists of 20 residues. CDR1 and CDR2 (germline): SGHRS, YFSETQ. The J segment lost 2 bases and the V segment lost 7 bases, leaving 18 bases of the junction unmatched. CDR3 in amino acids: CASARPPGTSGSGHTDTQYF. Here the CDR3 DNA reads TGCGCCAGCGCGAGGCCCCCCGGGACTAGCGGGAGCGGGCACACAGATACGCAGTATTTT.

Written as DNA, the CDR3 is TGCGCCAGCAGCCAAGAGATTTTAACTAGCCGTGGGAATGAGCAGTTCTTC. This encodes CASSQEILTSRGNEQFF. The chain has TRBV4-1 and TRBJ2-1; the D gene is possibly TRBD2 (6 bases). V lost 0 bases to trimming and J lost 7 bases, with 19 bases between them. The germline V gene has CDR1 MGHRA and CDR2 YSYEKL. This CDR3 contains 17 residues.

A few counts support this clonotype. The chain links TRBV5-4 to TRBJ2-7; possibly TRBD1 for D (6 bases). The germline V and J ends were trimmed by 3 bases and 5 bases, with 9 bases remaining between them. CDR1 is SGHNT and CDR2 is YYREEE in the germline V gene (reference sequence). CDR3 length: 12 amino acids. Written as DNA, the CDR3 is TGTGCCAGCAGCTACAGGGCGAACGAGCAGTACTTC. It specifies CASSYRANEQYF.